This T cell receptor (beta chain) originates from a study of blood T cell repertoires in COVID-19. Original processing methods: The authors estimated nucleated cell counts from reference gene primer amplification. The data were produced by immunoSEQ multiplex PCR, yet TCRdb's version contains in-frame clones alone and is incomplete. The D gene and trimming were derived from the DNA, and the V and J assignments and clone size from that table. The sample consists of 350,000 to 500,000 clones, over 75% of them appearing once. The table lists this clone with a few counts. The participants were between roughly 18 and 90 years old and came from roughly 24 US areas. The study assigned cohorts using participant-reported clinical history. Exposed study participants had met a COVID-19 case within 2 weeks before entry. The sequence was obtained from a woman aged 18-30 years who had been exposed to COVID-19. The sequenced material came from PBMCs or T cells enriched from blood (not recorded which).

The CDR3 reads CATSENDLEGGNTIYF. Here the CDR3 DNA reads TGTGCCACCAGTGAAAATGATCTGGAGGGAGGAAACACCATATATTTT. V and J are TRBV24-1 and TRBJ1-3; D is unclear. The germline gives CDR1 KGHDR, CDR2 SFDVKD. V was clipped by 4 bases and J by 4 bases, with 16 bases between them. The CDR3 covers 16 residues.